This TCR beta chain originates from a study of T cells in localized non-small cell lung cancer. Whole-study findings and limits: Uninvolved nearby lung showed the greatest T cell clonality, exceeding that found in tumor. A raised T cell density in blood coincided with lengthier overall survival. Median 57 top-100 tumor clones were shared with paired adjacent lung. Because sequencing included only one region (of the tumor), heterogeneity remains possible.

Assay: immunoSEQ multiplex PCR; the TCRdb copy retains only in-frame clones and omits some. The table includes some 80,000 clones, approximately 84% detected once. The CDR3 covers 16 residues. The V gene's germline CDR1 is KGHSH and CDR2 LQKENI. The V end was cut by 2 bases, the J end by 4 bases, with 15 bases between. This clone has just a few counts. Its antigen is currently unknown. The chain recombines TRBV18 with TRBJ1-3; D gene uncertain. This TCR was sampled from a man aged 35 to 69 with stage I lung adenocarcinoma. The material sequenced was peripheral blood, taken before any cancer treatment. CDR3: CASSPYRAGRGNTIYF. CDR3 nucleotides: TGTGCCAGCTCACCATACAGAGCGGGGAGGGGAAACACCATATATTTT.